This is a list of T cell receptor beta chains from one sample in a study of CD4+ T cells in melanoma. Sequenced by immunoSEQ multiplex PCR; TCRdb stores in-frame clones only, minus some. This sample yields about 110,000 clones, of which over 80% are seen a single time; about 3.5% belongs to the top ten. Sequences were obtained from peripheral blood. All receptors derive from a human donor with melanoma. CDR3s include the opening cysteine and the closing phenylalanine or tryptophan. The D gene is left open where the match is weak.

d_call	j_call	v_call	cdr3_nt	cdr3_aa
TRBD2	TRBJ2-1	TRBV5-4	TGTGCCAGCAGCTTGACTAGCGGGCACAATGAGCAGTTCTTC	CASSLTSGHNEQFF
-	TRBJ2-1	TRBV5-1	TGCGCCAGCAGTAATCCAGGGGATAATGAGCAGTTCTTC	CASSNPGDNEQFF
TRBD2	TRBJ2-3	TRBV19	TGTGCCAGTAGTATCGGGGGGGGGTCAGATACGCAGTATTTT	CASSIGGGSDTQYF
TRBD1	TRBJ2-3	TRBV7-2	TGTGCCAGCAGCCACGGGACAGGGGGCGCAGATACGCAGTATTTT	CASSHGTGGADTQYF
TRBD1	TRBJ2-2	TRBV5-1	TGCGCCAGCAGCTTGGCGGGACAGGACGCCGGGGAGCTGTTTTTT	CASSLAGQDAGELFF
TRBD2	TRBJ2-3	TRBV6-6	TGTGCCAGCAGTTACGGACTAGGGGCAGATACGCAGTATTTT	CASSYGLGADTQYF
-	TRBJ2-1	TRBV7-2	TGTGCCAGCAGCTCTGCTATTGTCCGGGGGAATGAGCAGTTCTTC	CASSSAIVRGNEQFF
TRBD1	TRBJ2-7	TRBV4-2	TGTGCCAGCAGCCTCCGGACAGGGGGTAAATACGAGCAGTACTTC	CASSLRTGGKYEQYF
-	TRBJ2-7	TRBV19	TGTGCCAGTAGTATTATCGGCGGGGTGTCCTCCTACGAGCAGTACTTC	CASSIIGGVSSYEQYF
-	TRBJ1-1	TRBV28	TGTGCCAGCAGTTTATGGGCCGCAGGGCGAGCTTTCTTT	CASSLWAAGRAFF
-	TRBJ2-2	TRBV14	TGTGCCAGCAGCCAAGTGACCGGGGAGCTGTTTTTT	CASSQVTGELFF
-	TRBJ1-5	TRBV27	TGTGCCAGCAGTTTTTCCGGGGTGAGGCGCAATCAGCCCCAGCATTTT	CASSFSGVRRNQPQHF
-	TRBJ1-3	TRBV4-2	TGTGCCAGCAGCCAAGAAGGACGGGAGTCTGGAAACACCATATATTTT	CASSQEGRESGNTIYF
TRBD1	TRBJ1-1	TRBV5-1	TGCGCCAGCAGCAAGGGACAGGGGGGCACTGAAGCTTTCTTT	CASSKGQGGTEAFF